This T cell receptor beta chain was retrieved from a study of blood T cell repertoires in COVID-19. Looking at the study overall: PBMCs, B-cell-depleted T cells, or T cells provided the cDNA or gDNA that made up the material.

This CDR3 has 14 residues. V was cut by 1 base and J by 1 base, with 10 bases left in between. Germline assignment: CDR1 SQVTM and CDR2 ANQGSEA. In the source study's methods: Nucleated cell number was recorded as an estimate derived from reference gene primer amplification. The assay was immunoSEQ multiplex PCR, and TCRdb's table has in-frame clones only and misses some. For V, J and clone size, that table is used; D and trimming come from the DNA. The profile covers roughly 240,000 clones, with approximately 85% appearing a single time and 5% to 7% taken by the ten largest. The rearrangement uses TRBV29-1 and TRBJ1-2; weak D call: TRBD1 (5 bases). The sequenced material came from peripheral blood. The clonotype was recovered from an elderly woman with COVID-19, enrolled during active disease. The CDR3 here is CSVEGGTGNYGYTF. CDR3 sequence (DNA): TGCAGCGTTGAAGGCGGGACGGGTAACTATGGCTACACCTTC.